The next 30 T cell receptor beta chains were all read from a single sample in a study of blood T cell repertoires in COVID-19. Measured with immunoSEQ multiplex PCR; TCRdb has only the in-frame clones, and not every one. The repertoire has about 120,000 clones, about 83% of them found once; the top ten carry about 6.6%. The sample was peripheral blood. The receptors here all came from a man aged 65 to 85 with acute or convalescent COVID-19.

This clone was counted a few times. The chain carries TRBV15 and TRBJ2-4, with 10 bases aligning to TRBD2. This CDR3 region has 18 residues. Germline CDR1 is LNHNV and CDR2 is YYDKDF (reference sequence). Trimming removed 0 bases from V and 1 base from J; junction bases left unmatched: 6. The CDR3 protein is CATSREWGGLAAKNIQYF. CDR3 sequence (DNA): TGTGCCACCAGCAGAGAATGGGGGGGACTAGCGGCCAAAAACATTCAGTACTTC.

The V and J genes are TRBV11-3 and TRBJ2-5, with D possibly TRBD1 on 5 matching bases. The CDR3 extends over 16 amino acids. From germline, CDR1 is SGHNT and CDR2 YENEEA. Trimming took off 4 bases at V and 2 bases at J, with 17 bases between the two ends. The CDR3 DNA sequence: TGTGCCAGCAGCTCAAGCCACGGACAACCGCAAGAGACCCAGTACTTC. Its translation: CASSSSHGQPQETQYF.

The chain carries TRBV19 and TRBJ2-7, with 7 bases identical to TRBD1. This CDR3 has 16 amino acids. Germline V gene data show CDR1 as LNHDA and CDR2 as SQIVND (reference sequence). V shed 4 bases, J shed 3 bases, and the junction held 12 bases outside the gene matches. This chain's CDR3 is CASSKSTRTGYYEQYF. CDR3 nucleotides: TGTGCCAGTAGTAAAAGTACACGGACAGGTTACTACGAGCAGTACTTC.

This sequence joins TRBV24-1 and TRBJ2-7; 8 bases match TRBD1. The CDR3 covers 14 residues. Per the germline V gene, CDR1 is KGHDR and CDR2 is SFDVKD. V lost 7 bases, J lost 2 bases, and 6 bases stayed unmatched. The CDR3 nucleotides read TGTGCCACCAGCTCCCGGGACAGGCCCTACGAGCAGTACTTC. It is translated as CATSSRDRPYEQYF.

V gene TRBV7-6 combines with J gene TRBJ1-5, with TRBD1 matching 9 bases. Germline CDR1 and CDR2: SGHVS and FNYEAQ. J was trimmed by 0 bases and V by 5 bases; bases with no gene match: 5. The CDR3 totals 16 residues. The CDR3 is CASSPTGGDSNQPQHF. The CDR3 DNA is TGTGCCAGCAGCCCAACAGGGGGCGATAGCAATCAGCCCCAGCATTTT. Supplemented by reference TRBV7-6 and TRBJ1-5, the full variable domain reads GAGVSQSPRYKVTKRGQDVALRCDPISGHVSLYWYRQALGQGPEFLTYFNYEAQQDKSGLPNDRFSAERPEGSISTLTIQRTEQRDSAMYRCASSPTGGDSNQPQHFGDGTRLSIL.

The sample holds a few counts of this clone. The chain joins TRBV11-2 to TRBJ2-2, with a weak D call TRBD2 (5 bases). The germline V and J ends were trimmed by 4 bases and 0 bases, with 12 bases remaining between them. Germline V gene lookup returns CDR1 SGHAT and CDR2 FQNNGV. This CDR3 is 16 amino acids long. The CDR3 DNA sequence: TGTGCCAGCAGCTCCGGGGTACTGGCGAACACCGGGGAGCTGTTTTTT. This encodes CASSSGVLANTGELFF.

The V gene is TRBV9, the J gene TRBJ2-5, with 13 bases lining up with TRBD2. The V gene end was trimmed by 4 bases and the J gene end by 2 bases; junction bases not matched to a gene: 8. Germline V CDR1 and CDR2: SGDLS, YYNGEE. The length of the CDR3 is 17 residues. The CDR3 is CASSRSELAGGQETQYF. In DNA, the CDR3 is TGTGCCAGCAGCAGATCGGAACTAGCGGGAGGGCAAGAGACCCAGTACTTC.

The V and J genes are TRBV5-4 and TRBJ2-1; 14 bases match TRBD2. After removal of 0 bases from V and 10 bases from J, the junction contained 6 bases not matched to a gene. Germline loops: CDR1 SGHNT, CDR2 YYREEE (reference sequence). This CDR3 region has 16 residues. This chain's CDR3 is CASSLGGTSGSGEQFF. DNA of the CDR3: TGTGCCAGCAGCTTGGGTGGGACTAGCGGGAGTGGGGAGCAGTTCTTC.

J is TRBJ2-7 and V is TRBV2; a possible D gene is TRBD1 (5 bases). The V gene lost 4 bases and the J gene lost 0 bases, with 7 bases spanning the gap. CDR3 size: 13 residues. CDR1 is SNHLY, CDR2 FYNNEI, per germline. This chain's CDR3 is CASSVTASYEQYF. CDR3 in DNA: TGTGCCAGCAGTGTGACAGCCTCCTACGAGCAGTACTTC.

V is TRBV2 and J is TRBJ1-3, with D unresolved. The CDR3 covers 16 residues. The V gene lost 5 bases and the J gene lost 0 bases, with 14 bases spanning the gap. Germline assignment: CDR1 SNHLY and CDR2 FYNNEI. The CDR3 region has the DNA TGTGCCAGCAGTCTGACTCTCTTGGGCTCTGGAAACACCATATATTTT. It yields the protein CASSLTLLGSGNTIYF.

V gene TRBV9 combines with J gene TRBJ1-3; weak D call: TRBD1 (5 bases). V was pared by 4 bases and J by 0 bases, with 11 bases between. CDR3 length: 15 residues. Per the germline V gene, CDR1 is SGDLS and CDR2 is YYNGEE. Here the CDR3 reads CASSLPGGSGNTIYF. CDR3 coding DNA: TGTGCCAGCAGCCTCCCCGGGGGCTCTGGAAACACCATATATTTT.

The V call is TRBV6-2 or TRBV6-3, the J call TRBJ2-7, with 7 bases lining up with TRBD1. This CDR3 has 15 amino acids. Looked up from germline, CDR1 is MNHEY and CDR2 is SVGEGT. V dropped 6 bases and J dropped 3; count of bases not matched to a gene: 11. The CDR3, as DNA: TGTGCCAGCAGCTTAGACAGGGTGTCCGTCTACGAGCAGTACTTC. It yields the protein CASSLDRVSVYEQYF.

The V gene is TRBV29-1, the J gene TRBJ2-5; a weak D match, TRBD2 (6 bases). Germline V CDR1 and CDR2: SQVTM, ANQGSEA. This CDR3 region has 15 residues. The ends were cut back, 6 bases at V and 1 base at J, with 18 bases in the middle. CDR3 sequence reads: CSVGGVGLPQETQYF. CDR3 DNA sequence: TGCAGCGTCGGCGGGGTAGGTTTACCCCAAGAGACCCAGTACTTC.

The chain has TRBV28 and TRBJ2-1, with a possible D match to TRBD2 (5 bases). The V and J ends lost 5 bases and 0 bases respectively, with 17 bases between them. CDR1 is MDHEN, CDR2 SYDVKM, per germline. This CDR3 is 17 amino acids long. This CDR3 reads CASSPLLRRSSYNEQFF. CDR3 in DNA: TGTGCCAGCAGTCCCCTCCTTAGGAGGAGCTCCTACAATGAGCAGTTCTTC.

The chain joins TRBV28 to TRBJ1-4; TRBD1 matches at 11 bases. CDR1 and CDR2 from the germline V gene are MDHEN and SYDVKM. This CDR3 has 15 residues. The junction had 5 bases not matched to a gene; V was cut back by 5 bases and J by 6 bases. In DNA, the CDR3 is TGTGCCAGCAGTACCGCGGGACAGGGGGATGAAAAACTGTTTTTT. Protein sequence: CASSTAGQGDEKLFF.

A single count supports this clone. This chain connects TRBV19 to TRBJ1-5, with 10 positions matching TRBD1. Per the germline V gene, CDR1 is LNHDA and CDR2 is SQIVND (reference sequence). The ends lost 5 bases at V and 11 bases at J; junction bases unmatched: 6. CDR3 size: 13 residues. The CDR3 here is CASSGLGQGAQHF. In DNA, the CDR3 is TGTGCCAGTAGTGGCCTTGGACAGGGGGCCCAGCATTTT.

As DNA, the CDR3 is TGTGCCAGTGGGGGGGGATGGACTGAAGCTTTCTTT. Protein product: CASGGGWTEAFF. This sequence joins TRBV2 and TRBJ1-1; weak D call: TRBD1 (5 bases). Trimming took off 9 bases at V and 5 bases at J, with 13 bases between the two ends. CDR1 and CDR2 from the germline V gene are SNHLY and FYNNEI. The length of the CDR3 is 12 residues. Full variable domain (missing parts from reference TRBV2 and TRBJ1-1): EPEVTQTPSHQVTQMGQEVILRCVPISNHLYFYWYRQILGQKVEFLVSFYNNEISEKSEIFDDQFSVERPDGSNFTLKIRSTKLEDSAMYFCASGGGWTEAFFGQGTRLTVV.

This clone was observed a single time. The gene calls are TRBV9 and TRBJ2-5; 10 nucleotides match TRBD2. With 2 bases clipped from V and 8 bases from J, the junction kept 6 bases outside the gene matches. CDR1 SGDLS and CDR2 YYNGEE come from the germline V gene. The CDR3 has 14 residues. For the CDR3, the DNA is TGTGCCAGCAGCGTTACTAGCGGGGAAGGTACCCAGTACTTC. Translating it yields CASSVTSGEGTQYF.

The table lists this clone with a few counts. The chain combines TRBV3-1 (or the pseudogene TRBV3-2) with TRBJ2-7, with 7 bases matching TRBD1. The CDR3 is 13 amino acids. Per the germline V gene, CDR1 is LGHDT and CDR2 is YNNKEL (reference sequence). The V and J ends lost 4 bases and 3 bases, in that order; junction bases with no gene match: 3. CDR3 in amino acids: CASSRGQDYEQYF. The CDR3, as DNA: TGTGCCAGCAGCCGCGGACAGGACTACGAGCAGTACTTC.

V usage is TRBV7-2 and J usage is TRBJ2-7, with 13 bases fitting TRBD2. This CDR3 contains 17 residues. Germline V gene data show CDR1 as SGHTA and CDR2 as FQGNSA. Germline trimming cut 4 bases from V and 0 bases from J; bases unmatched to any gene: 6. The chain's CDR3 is CASSSGTSGAYSYEQYF. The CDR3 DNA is TGTGCCAGCAGCTCCGGGACTAGCGGGGCCTACTCCTACGAGCAGTACTTC.

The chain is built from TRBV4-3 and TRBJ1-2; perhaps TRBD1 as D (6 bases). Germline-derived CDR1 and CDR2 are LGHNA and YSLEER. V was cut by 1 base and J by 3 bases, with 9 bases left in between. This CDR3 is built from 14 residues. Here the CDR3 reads CASSQVRGYYGYTF. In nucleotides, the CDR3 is TGCGCCAGCAGCCAAGTCAGGGGTTACTATGGCTACACCTTC.

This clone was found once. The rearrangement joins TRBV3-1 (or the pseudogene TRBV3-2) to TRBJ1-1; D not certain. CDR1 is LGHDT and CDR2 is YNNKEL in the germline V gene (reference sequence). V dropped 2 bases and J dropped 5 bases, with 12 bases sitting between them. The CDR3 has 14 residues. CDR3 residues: CASSQSGSVTEAFF. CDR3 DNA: TGTGCCAGCAGCCAATCAGGCAGTGTGACTGAAGCTTTCTTT.

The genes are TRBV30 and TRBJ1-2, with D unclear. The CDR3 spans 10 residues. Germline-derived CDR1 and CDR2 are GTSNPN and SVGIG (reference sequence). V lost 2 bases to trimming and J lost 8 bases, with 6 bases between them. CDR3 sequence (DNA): TGTGCCTGGAGTCTAGAAGGCTACACCTTC. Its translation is CAWSLEGYTF.

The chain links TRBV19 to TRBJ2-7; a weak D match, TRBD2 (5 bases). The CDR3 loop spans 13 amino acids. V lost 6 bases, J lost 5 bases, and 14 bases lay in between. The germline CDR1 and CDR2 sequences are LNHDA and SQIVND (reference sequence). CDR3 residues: CASSIGGIHEQYF. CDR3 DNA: TGTGCCAGTAGCATCGGAGGCATCCACGAGCAGTACTTC.

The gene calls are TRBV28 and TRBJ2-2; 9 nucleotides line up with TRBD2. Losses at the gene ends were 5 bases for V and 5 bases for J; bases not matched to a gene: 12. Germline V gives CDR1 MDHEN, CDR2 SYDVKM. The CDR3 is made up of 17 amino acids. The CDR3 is CASSPVGAGGFTGELFF. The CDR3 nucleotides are TGTGCCAGCAGTCCGGTTGGGGCGGGAGGGTTTACCGGGGAGCTGTTTTTT.

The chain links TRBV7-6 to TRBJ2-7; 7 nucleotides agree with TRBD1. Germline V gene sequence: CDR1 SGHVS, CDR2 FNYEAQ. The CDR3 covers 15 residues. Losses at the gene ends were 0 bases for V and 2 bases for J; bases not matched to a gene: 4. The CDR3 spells CASSLAGQGAYEQYF. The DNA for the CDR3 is TGTGCCAGCAGCTTAGCGGGGCAGGGGGCCTACGAGCAGTACTTC.

The CDR3 DNA follows: TGTGCCAGCAGTTACGTCCAGGGAGGATGGCAGCCCCAGCATTTT. Translation: CASSYVQGGWQPQHF. This sequence joins TRBV6-2 or TRBV6-3 and TRBJ1-5; TRBD1 is a possible D gene (5 bases). With 2 bases removed from V and 7 bases from J, the gap between germline ends came to 15 bases. This CDR3 comprises 15 residues. CDR1 and CDR2 from the germline V gene are MNHEY and SVGEGT.

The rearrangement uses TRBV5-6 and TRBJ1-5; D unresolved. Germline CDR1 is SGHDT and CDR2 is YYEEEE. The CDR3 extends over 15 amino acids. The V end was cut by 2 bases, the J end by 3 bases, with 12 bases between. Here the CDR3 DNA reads TGTGCCAGCAGCTTCATTGGGGAGGACAATCAGCCCCAGCATTTT. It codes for CASSFIGEDNQPQHF.

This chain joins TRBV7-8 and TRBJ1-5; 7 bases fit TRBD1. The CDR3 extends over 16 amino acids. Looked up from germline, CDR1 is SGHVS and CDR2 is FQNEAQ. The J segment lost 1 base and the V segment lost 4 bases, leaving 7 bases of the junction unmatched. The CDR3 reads CASSSTGLLSNQPQHF. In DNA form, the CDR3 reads TGTGCCAGCAGCTCGACAGGGCTTTTGAGCAATCAGCCCCAGCATTTT.

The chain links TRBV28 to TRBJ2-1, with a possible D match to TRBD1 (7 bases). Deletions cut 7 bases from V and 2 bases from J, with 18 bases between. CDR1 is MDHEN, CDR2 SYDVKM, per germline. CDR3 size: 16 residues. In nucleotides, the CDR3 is TGTGCCAGCACCACGAGCAGGGGGGCCCCCTACAATGAGCAGTTCTTC. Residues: CASTTSRGAPYNEQFF.